Included here is one T cell receptor (beta chain) sequence, with context. What it recognizes is unknown. This sample is drawn from a study of PD-1 blockade in mismatch repair-deficient tumors. Study-level information: All were previously treated, progressing patients with approximately 11 mismatch repair-deficient cancer types.

This CDR3 is 15 amino acids long. The V and J ends lost 3 bases and 3 bases, in that order; junction bases with no gene match: 4. Germline V gives CDR1 MGHDK, CDR2 SYGVNS. Study-wide points: Tumor-resident clones, often absent from pretreatment blood, expanded after pembrolizumab and then contracted.

Profiled with immunoSEQ multiplex PCR; TCRdb holds only in-frame clones, not every one. The sample has 80,000 to 130,000 clones, 82% seen once. The sample was peripheral blood, taken about 36 weeks after starting pembrolizumab. The sequence was obtained from an adult with mismatch repair-deficient cancer. The chain carries TRBV25-1 and TRBJ2-7; 11 bases align to TRBD1. CDR3: CASSESGTGGYEQYF. For the CDR3, the DNA is TGTGCCAGCAGTGAGTCCGGGACAGGGGGCTACGAGCAGTACTTC.